Listed below are T cell receptor beta chains from one sample, sequenced in a study of blood T cell repertoires in COVID-19. Generated by immunoSEQ multiplex PCR, the TCRdb table keeps only in-frame clones and is missing some. The table has 240,000 or so clones, 80% to 90% seen once; the top ten hold around 10%. The sequenced sample was PBMCs or T cells enriched from blood (not recorded which). These TCRs come from a man aged 35 to 55 who had recovered from COVID-19. Both conserved end residues are part of each CDR3. A D gene is named only where the DNA matches it firmly. Size is stated for part of the rows, as once, few or many counts, or as a class when the clone is expanded.

>TRBJ2-5|TRBV28|once|TRBD2
CASSLLGGSLETQYF
TGTGCCAGCAGTTTATTGGGCGGGAGTCTCGAGACCCAGTACTTC
>TRBJ2-5|TRBV12-1|NA|NA
CASSLDRGQETQYF
TGTGCCAGCAGCCTCGACAGGGGTCAAGAGACCCAGTACTTC
>TRBJ2-7|TRBV27|NA|TRBD1
CASSPDRALYEQYF
TGTGCCAGCAGCCCAGACAGGGCACTCTACGAGCAGTACTTC
>TRBJ2-7|TRBV3-1/TRBV3-2|NA|NA
CASSQEIGGPKSEQYF
TGTGCCAGCAGCCAAGAGATCGGGGGGCCGAAGAGCGAGCAGTACTTC
>TRBJ2-7|TRBV9|few|NA
CASSVSISSYEQYF
TGTGCCAGCAGCGTGAGCATAAGCTCCTACGAGCAGTACTTC
>TRBJ2-1|TRBV19|NA|NA
CASSIMDSSGDNEQFF
TGTGCCAGTAGTATCATGGATTCCAGCGGAGACAATGAGCAGTTCTTC
>TRBJ2-7|TRBV11-2|NA|TRBD2
CASRSISGRFSYEQYF
TGTGCCAGCAGATCAATTAGCGGGAGGTTCTCCTACGAGCAGTACTTC
>TRBJ2-7|TRBV5-6|NA|TRBD2
CASSLDASGVRYEQYF
TGTGCCAGCAGCTTGGACGCCAGCGGGGTGCGCTACGAGCAGTACTTC
>TRBJ2-1|TRBV6-4|NA|TRBD2
CASSDSSGGANEQFF
TGTGCCAGCAGTGACTCGAGCGGGGGGGCCAATGAGCAGTTCTTC
>TRBJ2-1|TRBV6-5|NA|NA
CASTATGISYNEQFF
TGTGCCAGCACCGCGACAGGTATTTCCTACAATGAGCAGTTCTTC
>TRBJ2-2|TRBV7-9|NA|NA
CASSRELRTGELFF
TGTGCCAGCAGCCGGGAGCTCCGCACCGGGGAGCTGTTTTTT
>TRBJ2-5|TRBV29-1|NA|NA
CSVAKNRAQETQYF
TGCAGCGTTGCGAAAAACAGGGCCCAAGAGACCCAGTACTTC
>TRBJ2-1|TRBV4-3|once|NA
CASSQALIPSGEQFF
TGCGCCAGCAGCCAAGCCCTAATCCCCTCGGGGGAGCAGTTCTTC
>TRBJ2-1|TRBV3-1/TRBV3-2|NA|TRBD2
CASSQDFLAGVNEQFF
TGTGCCAGCAGCCAAGATTTTCTAGCGGGAGTCAATGAGCAGTTCTTC
>TRBJ1-1|TRBV3-1/TRBV3-2|NA|NA
CASSPGTEAFF
TGTGCCAGCAGCCCCGGCACTGAAGCTTTCTTT
>TRBJ2-1|TRBV19|once|NA
CASSISANSYNEQFF
TGTGCCAGTAGTATATCAGCGAACTCCTACAATGAGCAGTTCTTC
>TRBJ2-5|TRBV9|NA|NA
CASSVVGNQETQYF
TGTGCCAGCAGCGTAGTTGGCAACCAAGAGACCCAGTACTTC
>TRBJ2-3|TRBV30|NA|NA
CAWSVSSNRKRTDTQYF
TGTGCCTGGAGTGTAAGTAGTAACAGGAAGAGGACAGATACGCAGTATTTT
>TRBJ1-2|TRBV27|NA|NA
CASKPEARESIGYTF
TGTGCCAGCAAACCCGAAGCCAGGGAAAGTATAGGCTACACCTTC
>TRBJ2-3|TRBV2|NA|TRBD1
CASASRGQTDTQYF
TGTGCCAGCGCGAGCAGGGGGCAAACAGATACGCAGTATTTT
>TRBJ1-2|TRBV6-2/TRBV6-3|once|NA
CASSPLGLSYYGYTF
TGTGCCAGCAGTCCCCTCGGTCTTAGTTACTATGGCTACACCTTC
>TRBJ2-1|TRBV6-5|NA|NA
CASGKPSRDIYEQFF
TGTGCCAGCGGTAAACCATCGCGGGATATCTATGAGCAGTTCTTC
>TRBJ2-1|TRBV7-2|NA|TRBD1
CASSLIGGKEFF
TGTGCCAGCAGCTTGATAGGGGGCAAAGAGTTCTTC
>TRBJ2-1|TRBV7-2|NA|NA
CASSLDNGGGYNEQFF
TGTGCCAGCAGCTTAGACAATGGCGGAGGCTACAATGAGCAGTTCTTC
>TRBJ2-3|TRBV18|once|NA
CASSPAPTGFTDTQYF
TGTGCCAGCTCACCCGCTCCTACAGGGTTCACAGATACGCAGTATTTT
>TRBJ1-5|TRBV5-8|NA|NA
CASSLDRVNQPQHF
TGTGCCAGCAGCTTGGACAGAGTAAATCAGCCCCAGCATTTT
>TRBJ2-2|TRBV27|NA|NA
CASSGTLNTGELFF
TGTGCCAGCAGTGGCACCCTGAACACCGGGGAGCTGTTTTTT
>TRBJ1-5|TRBV28|NA|TRBD1
CASSFTGGWQPQHF
TGTGCCAGCAGTTTCACAGGGGGCTGGCAGCCCCAGCATTTT
>TRBJ2-5|TRBV9|NA|TRBD1
CASSVDPTGLRETQYF
TGTGCCAGCAGCGTAGACCCGACAGGGCTTAGGGAGACCCAGTACTTC
>TRBJ1-4|TRBV5-1|once|NA
CASSQDSSSNEKLFF
TGCGCCAGCAGCCAAGACTCAAGTTCTAATGAAAAACTGTTTTTT
>TRBJ2-3|TRBV3-1/TRBV3-2|NA|NA
CASSRKGGPTDTQYF
TGTGCCAGCAGCAGAAAAGGGGGACCCACAGATACGCAGTATTTT
>TRBJ2-3|TRBV27|NA|TRBD1
CASSFWTGVADTQYF
TGTGCCAGCAGTTTTTGGACAGGGGTCGCAGATACGCAGTATTTT
>TRBJ1-1|TRBV6-5|NA|TRBD1
CASSYRQGVTEAFF
TGTGCTAGCAGTTATAGACAGGGGGTGACTGAAGCTTTCTTT
>TRBJ2-2|TRBV5-4|NA|NA
CASSPAVSGRATGELFF
TGTGCCAGCAGCCCGGCCGTGAGCGGGCGAGCCACCGGGGAGCTGTTTTTT
>TRBJ1-5|TRBV12-3/TRBV12-4|NA|NA
CASSSGGVQPQHF
TGTGCCAGCAGTTCAGGCGGGGTACAGCCCCAGCATTTT
>TRBJ1-2|TRBV7-8|NA|TRBD1
CASSFLGQGTAGYTF
TGTGCCAGCAGCTTCCTGGGACAGGGGACCGCTGGCTACACCTTC
>TRBJ1-6|TRBV3-1/TRBV3-2|NA|TRBD1
CASSQDYGQDNSPLHF
TGTGCCAGCAGCCAAGATTATGGACAGGATAATTCACCCCTCCACTTT
>TRBJ2-3|TRBV5-4|NA|NA
CASSSAGSTDTQYF
TGTGCCAGCAGCTCGGCGGGGAGCACAGATACGCAGTATTTT
>TRBJ1-5|TRBV4-1|NA|TRBD1
CASSPTRDRGSGNQPQHF
TGCGCCAGCAGCCCAACCCGGGACAGGGGGTCGGGCAATCAGCCCCAGCATTTT
>TRBJ1-3|TRBV9|NA|NA
CASSVEGSSGNTIYF
TGTGCCAGCAGCGTAGAAGGGAGCTCTGGAAACACCATATATTTT
>TRBJ1-2|TRBV25-1|NA|TRBD1
CASTLTGDNYGYTF
TGTGCCAGCACCCTGACAGGGGATAACTATGGCTACACCTTC